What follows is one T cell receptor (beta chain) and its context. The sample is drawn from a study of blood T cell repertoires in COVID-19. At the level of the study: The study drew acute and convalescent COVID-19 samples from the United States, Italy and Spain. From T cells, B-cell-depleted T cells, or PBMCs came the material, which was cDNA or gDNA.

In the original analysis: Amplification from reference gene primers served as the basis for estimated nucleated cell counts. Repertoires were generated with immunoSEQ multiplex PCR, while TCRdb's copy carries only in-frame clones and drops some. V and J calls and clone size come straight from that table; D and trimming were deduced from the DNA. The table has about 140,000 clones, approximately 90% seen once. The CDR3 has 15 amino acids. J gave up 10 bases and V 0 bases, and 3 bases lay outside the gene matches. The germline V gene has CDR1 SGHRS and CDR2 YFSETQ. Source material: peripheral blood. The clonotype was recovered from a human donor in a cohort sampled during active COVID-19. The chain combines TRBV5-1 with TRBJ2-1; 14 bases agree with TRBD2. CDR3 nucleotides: TGCGCCAGCAGCTTGGAGACTAGCGGGGGGGCCGAGCAGTTCTTC. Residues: CASSLETSGGAEQFF.